These T cell receptor beta chains were read from a single sample in a study of cytomegalovirus exposure and HLA in healthy donors. Clones were sequenced by immunoSEQ multiplex PCR, and TCRdb holds only the in-frame ones, with some missing. The table lists 100,000 to 150,000 clones, 89% of them singletons. The sequenced sample consisted of PBMCs. The receptors originated from a woman younger than 30 in good health and CMV-seronegative. CDR3s include the opening cysteine and the closing phenylalanine or tryptophan. The order of the fields is J gene, V gene, CDR3 protein.

J: TRBJ2-6; V: TRBV28; CDR3: CASTYRQSGANVLTF
J: TRBJ1-1; V: TRBV4-1; CDR3: CASSLNINTEAFF
J: TRBJ2-7; V: TRBV14; CDR3: CASSQGMTNSYEQYF
J: TRBJ2-6; V: TRBV28; CDR3: CATTDPRRGVLTF
J: TRBJ1-2; V: TRBV27; CDR3: CASSRQINYGYTF
J: TRBJ2-3; V: TRBV5-4; CDR3: CASSSATSGNTDTQYF
J: TRBJ1-1; V: TRBV30; CDR3: CAWSVQVGNTEAFF
J: TRBJ2-7; V: TRBV7-8; CDR3: CASSLVGSRYEQYF
J: TRBJ2-2; V: TRBV27; CDR3: CASSSGQLTGELFF
J: TRBJ2-7; V: TRBV9; CDR3: CASSPNSYEQYF
J: TRBJ2-1; V: TRBV4-3; CDR3: CASSQVSGHYNEQFF
J: TRBJ2-1; V: TRBV30; CDR3: CAWSGGDEQFF
J: TRBJ2-1; V: TRBV25-1; CDR3: CASSALLNEQFF
J: TRBJ1-2; V: TRBV7-9; CDR3: CASSTGTAYGYTF
J: TRBJ1-2; V: TRBV27; CDR3: CASSHGTGVGYGYTF
J: TRBJ2-7; V: TRBV6-1; CDR3: CASTRDNSYEQYF
J: TRBJ2-1; V: TRBV4-2; CDR3: CASSQDRQGARNEQFF
J: TRBJ2-1; V: TRBV10-3; CDR3: CAISQGAVGNEQFF
J: TRBJ2-7; V: TRBV28; CDR3: CASWRPDREQYF
J: TRBJ2-1; V: TRBV2; CDR3: CASSGLRTVNEQFF
J: TRBJ1-5; V: TRBV28; CDR3: CASKLEVYSNQPQHF
J: TRBJ1-5; V: TRBV28; CDR3: CASTPAEGRRFNQPQHF
J: TRBJ1-2; V: TRBV27; CDR3: CASSPQGATNYGYTF
J: TRBJ2-1; V: TRBV30; CDR3: CASNLAGNEQFF
J: TRBJ1-1; V: TRBV18; CDR3: CASSPRDTEAFF
J: TRBJ1-1; V: TRBV6-5; CDR3: CASSRDRGGNTEAFF
J: TRBJ2-7; V: TRBV5-1; CDR3: CASSLVGLTSYEQYF
J: TRBJ2-5; V: TRBV27; CDR3: CASSLYGEVLKHF
J: TRBJ1-3; V: TRBV28; CDR3: CASSNPWADGNTIYF
J: TRBJ1-2; V: TRBV29-1; CDR3: CSVGTVEYGYTF
J: TRBJ2-1; V: TRBV6-5; CDR3: CASSYVGSGNEQFF
J: TRBJ2-7; V: TRBV27; CDR3: CASTTGRNYEQYF
J: TRBJ1-3; V: TRBV6-5; CDR3: CASGQTGNSGNTIYF
J: TRBJ2-2; V: TRBV5-1; CDR3: CASSFSPGGGAGELFF
J: TRBJ1-6; V: TRBV12-5; CDR3: CASARGDSPLHF
J: TRBJ1-2; V: TRBV19; CDR3: CASSNSNYGYTF
J: TRBJ2-1; V: TRBV5-1; CDR3: CASSLGSGRADYNEQFF
J: TRBJ2-1; V: TRBV7-9; CDR3: CASSLLDFYNEQFF
J: TRBJ2-1; V: TRBV18; CDR3: CASSPSSYNEQFF
J: TRBJ2-2; V: TRBV2; CDR3: CASSEEGTNTGELFF
J: TRBJ1-1; V: TRBV19; CDR3: CASSPHRGNTEAFF